Following are 24 T cell receptor beta chains from one sample sequenced in a study of cytotoxic CD8 clonotypes in ibrutinib-treated CLL (dated by TCRdb to the early 2020s). Libraries were made using the immunoSEQ multiplex PCR assay. Drawn from immuneACCESS, this table holds only the in-frame rearrangements with V and J called that TCRdb kept. Clones are partly lost; checked studies trace under half to an unresolved V gene and leave the rest unexplained. Here the sample has about 160,000 clones; 84% occur a single time. The biggest ten clones account for about 4.5% of the sample. The time point label on this specimen signifies: around 2 years on ibrutinib. Sample: PBMCs, taken after 24 months of ibrutinib treatment. These receptors all come from a human donor with chronic lymphocytic leukemia.

The V gene is TRBV10-3, the J gene TRBJ1-1; D might be TRBD1 (6 bases). The CDR3 totals 16 residues. CDR1 is ENHRY, CDR2 SYGVKD, per germline. Trimming took off 6 bases at V and 4 bases at J, with 21 bases between the two ends. CDR3 coding DNA: TGTGCCATCAGAGGGGGGGAGGGAGGTTTGGGCACTGAAGCTTTCTTT. Translation gives CAIRGGEGGLGTEAFF.

The chain links TRBV4-1 to TRBJ2-4, with TRBD1 identical over 8 bases. Germline V gene lookup returns CDR1 MGHRA and CDR2 YSYEKL. Trimming took 0 bases from V and 0 from J; bases not matched to a gene: 4. The CDR3 covers 17 residues. The chain's CDR3 is CASSQDFRGRAKNIQYF. CDR3 nucleotide sequence: TGCGCCAGCAGCCAAGATTTCAGGGGGCGAGCCAAAAACATTCAGTACTTC.

This chain links TRBV19 with TRBJ1-5; D not certain. Germline loops: CDR1 LNHDA, CDR2 SQIVND (reference sequence). There are 13 residues in the CDR3. The V gene lost 2 bases and the J gene lost 3 bases, with 5 bases spanning the gap. CDR3 nucleotide sequence: TGTGCCAGTAGTATATCATACAATCAGCCCCAGCATTTT. Translated: CASSISYNQPQHF.

The V and J genes are TRBV4-3 and TRBJ2-5; TRBD2 agrees at 10 bases. TRBJ2-7 explains the end of the DNA better; the J call may be wrong. This CDR3 comprises 15 residues. The germline CDR1 and CDR2 sequences are LGHNA and YSLEER. CDR3 loop: CASSQEAGGPYEQYF. DNA of the CDR3: TGCGCCAGCAGCCAAGAAGCGGGAGGGCCTTACGAGCAGTACTTC.

This chain joins TRBV7-2 and TRBJ2-7, with 7 bases fitting TRBD1. The CDR3 contains 15 residues. Germline loops: CDR1 SGHTA, CDR2 FQGNSA. The trim removed 6 bases at V and 0 bases at J, leaving 8 bases unmatched. The CDR3 DNA reads TGTGCCAGCAGTTACGGGACAGTCAGCTCCTACGAGCAGTACTTC. This translates into CASSYGTVSSYEQYF.

The chain recombines TRBV19 with TRBJ2-4; D ambiguous. Germline loops: CDR1 LNHDA, CDR2 SQIVND (reference sequence). The CDR3 is made up of 17 amino acids. V was cut by 0 bases and J by 0 bases, with 12 bases left in between. The CDR3, as DNA: TGTGCCAGTAGTATAGATTTCCCGGCAGTAGCCAAAAACATTCAGTACTTC. Translated, it gives CASSIDFPAVAKNIQYF.

This chain connects TRBV27 to TRBJ1-5; 7 bases are a match to TRBD1. The CDR3 runs to 18 residues. In germline, CDR1 is MNHEY, CDR2 SMNVEV (reference sequence). V gave up 6 bases and J gave up 0 bases; unmatched junction bases: 14. CDR3 coding DNA: TGTGCCAGCAGCCCGACAGGGAGATCCATAAATAGCAATCAGCCCCAGCATTTT. Its protein is CASSPTGRSINSNQPQHF.

The V gene is TRBV7-8, the J gene TRBJ2-2; D gene unclear. From germline, CDR1 is SGHVS and CDR2 FQNEAQ. The ends were cut back, 3 bases at V and 4 bases at J, with 15 bases in the middle. The CDR3 sequence is 16 residues long. The CDR3 nucleotides read TGTGCCAGCAGCTTCTGGCAGATCCGAGGCACCGGGGAGCTGTTTTTT. It codes for CASSFWQIRGTGELFF.

The chain uses TRBV10-1 and TRBJ1-1, with D unclear. The CDR3 length is 14 residues. Germline loops: CDR1 WNHNN, CDR2 SYGVQD (reference sequence). V shed 2 bases and J shed 0 bases, with 7 bases lying between them. The CDR3 spells CASSEARMNTEAFF. DNA for the CDR3: TGCGCCAGCAGTGAGGCACGGATGAACACTGAAGCTTTCTTT.

The V gene is TRBV18, the J gene TRBJ2-7, with D perhaps matching TRBD1 (6 bases). Germline V gene lookup returns CDR1 KGHSH and CDR2 LQKENI. The CDR3 totals 12 residues. The V end lost 3 bases, the J end lost 5 bases, and 8 bases lay between the germline ends. The chain's CDR3 is CASSPGAHEQYF. The CDR3 DNA follows: TGTGCCAGCTCACCGGGGGCTCACGAGCAGTACTTC.

This chain joins TRBV7-2 and TRBJ2-7; D unresolved. Trimming removed 2 bases from V and 1 base from J, with 6 bases in between. Germline values: CDR1 SGHTA, CDR2 FQGNSA. CDR3 size: 13 residues. CDR3 sequence: CASSLSMSYEQYF. The CDR3 region has the DNA TGTGCCAGCAGCTTATCTATGTCCTACGAGCAGTACTTC. The complete variable domain, with remaining parts taken from reference TRBV7-2 and TRBJ2-7, reads GAGVSQSPSNKVTEKGKDVELRCDPISGHTALYWYRQSLGQGLEFLIYFQGNSAPDKSGLPSDRFSAERTGGSVSTLTIQRTQQEDSAVYLCASSLSMSYEQYFGPGTRLTVT.

This chain links TRBV6-1 with TRBJ2-1; 7 bases are shared with TRBD2. From germline, CDR1 is MNHNS and CDR2 SASEGT. V gave up 0 bases and J gave up 6 bases; unmatched junction bases: 5. The length of the CDR3 is 15 residues. CDR3 sequence reads: CASSEALATFNEQFF. The CDR3 bases are TGTGCCAGCAGTGAAGCACTAGCGACCTTCAATGAGCAGTTCTTC.

This clone came up many times. The rearrangement links TRBV6-4 to TRBJ2-2; D gene uncertain. CDR3 length equals 16 residues. Germline V gives CDR1 MRHNA, CDR2 SNTAGT. Trimming removed 3 bases from V and 2 bases from J, with 13 bases in between. CDR3 loop: CASSDVGSFNTGELFF. CDR3 coding DNA: TGTGCCAGCAGTGATGTGGGCAGCTTTAACACCGGGGAGCTGTTTTTT.

The chain employs TRBV5-6 and TRBJ2-6; D possibly matches TRBD1 or TRBD2 (7 bases each). The CDR3 is 15 residues long. V lost 4 bases, J lost 4 bases, and 12 bases lay in between. The germline gives CDR1 SGHDT, CDR2 YYEEEE. CDR3: CASSPRGGGANVLTF. The CDR3 DNA reads as TGTGCCAGCAGCCCCAGGGGGGGCGGGGCCAACGTCCTGACTTTC.

V is TRBV11-3 and J is TRBJ2-7; D might be TRBD1 or TRBD2, each matching 5 bases. Trimming took off 5 bases at V and 4 bases at J, with 18 bases between the two ends. There are 15 residues in the CDR3. CDR1 and CDR2 from the germline V gene are SGHNT and YENEEA. CDR3 coding DNA: TGTGCCAGCAGCCGACGGTTTGGGGGTATTTACGAGCAGTACTTC. Translation: CASSRRFGGIYEQYF.

This clone has a handful of counts. This chain connects TRBV7-3 to TRBJ1-5; no clear D. The V end was cut by 2 bases, the J end by 6 bases, with 8 bases between. CDR1 and CDR2 (germline): SGHTA, FQGTGA. The CDR3 length is 13 residues. The CDR3 is CASSLVLSQPQHF. The CDR3 nucleotides read TGTGCCAGCAGCTTAGTTCTATCTCAGCCCCAGCATTTT.

J is TRBJ1-1 and V is TRBV2, with unresolved D. From germline, CDR1 is SNHLY and CDR2 FYNNEI. This CDR3 has 14 amino acids. The V end lost 5 bases, the J end lost 10 bases, and 20 bases lay between the germline ends. The CDR3 nucleotides are TGTGCCAGCAGTAACCAAGCGGCTTCCTCAGGAGCTTTCTTT. The encoded protein is CASSNQAASSGAFF. Full variable domain (missing parts from reference TRBV2 and TRBJ1-1): EPEVTQTPSHQVTQMGQEVILRCVPISNHLYFYWYRQILGQKVEFLVSFYNNEISEKSEIFDDQFSVERPDGSNFTLKIRSTKLEDSAMYFCASSNQAASSGAFFGQGTRLTVV.

The chain has TRBV27 and TRBJ1-1, with TRBD1 matching 10 bases. With 5 bases clipped from V and 1 base from J, the junction kept 10 bases outside the gene matches. The CDR3 is 17 amino acids. The germline gives CDR1 MNHEY, CDR2 SMNVEV (reference sequence). CDR3 bases: TGTGCCAGCAGTCCCAGGGACAGGGGACTAAAGAACACTGAAGCTTTCTTT. Translated: CASSPRDRGLKNTEAFF.

This rearrangement joins TRBV28 to TRBJ1-2, with D possibly TRBD1 on 5 matching bases. This CDR3 comprises 14 residues. The V end was cut by 6 bases, the J end by 7 bases, with 18 bases between. CDR1 is MDHEN, CDR2 SYDVKM, per germline. DNA of the CDR3: TGTGCCAGCAGACCCGCAGGGTTTCCCCTTGGCTACACCTTC. Translated: CASRPAGFPLGYTF.

The chain couples TRBV7-9 to TRBJ1-1, with D unresolved. CDR1 is SEHNR and CDR2 is FQNEAQ in the germline V gene (reference sequence). The V gene lost 6 bases and the J gene lost 2 bases, with 7 bases spanning the gap. This CDR3 is built from 12 residues. The DNA of the CDR3 is TGTGCCAGCAGTCCGGTAAACACTGAAGCTTTCTTT. It specifies CASSPVNTEAFF.

This clone was detected only a few times. The V and J genes are TRBV10-3 and TRBJ1-1, with D unresolved. CDR3 length equals 12 residues. V was cut by 2 bases and J by 5 bases, with 6 bases left in between. Germline CDR1 ENHRY, CDR2 SYGVKD. This CDR3 reads CAISEQTTEAFF. The CDR3, as DNA: TGTGCCATCAGTGAGCAAACAACTGAAGCTTTCTTT.

V and J are TRBV7-8 and TRBJ2-7, with TRBD2 matching 13 bases. The length of the CDR3 is 17 residues. Trimming cost V 6 bases and J 6 bases; bases outside gene matches: 14. The germline gives CDR1 SGHVS, CDR2 FQNEAQ. CDR3 sequence (DNA): TGTGCCAGCAGTTCTCACAAACTAGCGGGAGGGCACGGCGAGCAGTACTTC. Protein product: CASSSHKLAGGHGEQYF.

The CDR3: CATTPRGAPNTEAFF. The CDR3 DNA sequence: TGTGCCACCACTCCACGGGGGGCCCCGAACACTGAAGCTTTCTTT. This chain joins TRBV19 and TRBJ1-1, with TRBD1 as a possible D gene (6 bases). The V end was cut by 10 bases, the J end by 1 base, with 19 bases between. Germline CDR1 and CDR2: LNHDA and SQIVND (reference sequence). This CDR3 has 15 residues.

The chain recombines TRBV9 with TRBJ2-2, with D tentatively TRBD2 (6 bases). Germline CDR1 is SGDLS and CDR2 is YYNGEE. V was trimmed by 0 bases and J by 7 bases, leaving 10 bases between them. The CDR3 spans 14 residues. CDR3 coding DNA: TGTGCCAGCAGCGTAGGGTTGCGGGGCGGGGAGCTGTTTTTT. Amino acids: CASSVGLRGGELFF.